These 19 T cell receptor beta chains were all obtained from the same sample, sequenced in a study of T-cell reconstitution after alpha-beta-depleted transplantation in children. Construction of the TCRbeta library involved unique molecular identifiers. Via MiXCR, TCRdb re-called the PCR reads, giving one row per CDR3 protein. The sample has about 480,000 distinct CDR3 sequences; around 12% are singletons. This specimen was PBMCs from the stem cell graft donor, taken from the stem cell graft. The receptors stem from a human donor who donated a stem cell graft to a child with combined immunodeficiency.

The V call is TRBV27, the J call TRBJ1-1; D is uncertain. V was clipped by 6 bases and J by 1 base, with 9 bases between them. From germline, CDR1 is MNHEY and CDR2 SMNVEV (reference sequence). The CDR3 is made up of 13 amino acids. The CDR3 DNA reads TGTGCCAGCAGCGACACCTGGAACACTGAAGCTTTCTTT. Its protein product is CASSDTWNTEAFF.

This clonotype was seen more than once but under ten times. This chain joins TRBV7-9 and TRBJ2-1, with D tentatively TRBD1 or TRBD2 (6 bases each). Looked up from germline, CDR1 is SEHNR and CDR2 is FQNEAQ (reference sequence). The CDR3 extends over 12 amino acids. Trimming removed 8 bases at V and 6 bases at J, with 11 bases between. CDR3: CASDRRGNEQFF. CDR3 in DNA: TGTGCCAGCGACAGGAGGGGCAATGAGCAGTTCTTC. The full variable domain, rest sourced from reference TRBV7-9 and TRBJ2-1, is DTGVSQNPRHKITKRGQNVTFRCDPISEHNRLYWYRQTLGQGPEFLTYFQNEAQLEKSRLLSDRFSAERPKGSFSTLEIQRTEQGDSAMYLCASDRRGNEQFFGPGTRLTVL.

V is TRBV4-3 and J is TRBJ2-1; D unresolved. V was shortened by 0 bases and J by 10 bases, with 10 bases between the two germline ends. Germline loops: CDR1 LGHNA, CDR2 YSLEER. The CDR3 is 13 residues long. The CDR3: CASSQDLWREQFF. The DNA of the CDR3 is TGCGCCAGCAGCCAAGATTTGTGGCGGGAGCAGTTCTTC.

This clonotype was seen at least ten times. J is TRBJ2-1 and V is TRBV7-3, with D maybe TRBD2 (6 bases). There are 15 residues in the CDR3. CDR1 and CDR2 (germline): SGHTA, FQGTGA. V was shortened by 3 bases and J by 2 bases, with 11 bases between the two germline ends. For the CDR3, the DNA is TGTGCCAGCAGCTTGGGTGGGAGGACCTACAATGAGCAGTTCTTC. Translating it yields CASSLGGRTYNEQFF.

The chain has TRBV2 and TRBJ2-4, with D possibly matching TRBD2 (6 bases). This CDR3 comprises 16 residues. Germline V gene lookup returns CDR1 SNHLY and CDR2 FYNNEI. V was shortened by 3 bases and J by 1 base, with 13 bases between the two germline ends. The CDR3 DNA reads as TGTGCCAGCAGTGATTGGGAGGATTTGGCCAAAAACATTCAGTACTTC. Translated: CASSDWEDLAKNIQYF.

This clonotype was seen only once. The V gene is TRBV4-1, the J gene TRBJ2-1; perhaps TRBD1 as D (6 bases). The ends were cut back, 0 bases at V and 4 bases at J, with 7 bases in the middle. Per the germline V gene, CDR1 is MGHRA and CDR2 is YSYEKL. The CDR3 contains 14 residues. CDR3 amino acids: CASSQEGAYNEQFF. Written as DNA, the CDR3 is TGCGCCAGCAGCCAAGAGGGGGCGTACAATGAGCAGTTCTTC.

This clonotype was detected ten times or more. J is TRBJ2-3 and V is TRBV4-2, with D unclear. The CDR3 is 11 residues long. The V and J ends lost 1 base and 9 bases respectively, with 5 bases between them. The V gene's germline CDR1 is LGHNA and CDR2 YNFKEQ. CDR3 sequence reads: CASSQVGTQYF. In DNA, the CDR3 is TGTGCCAGCAGCCAAGTAGGGACGCAGTATTTT.

This clonotype was seen ten or more times. The chain recombines TRBV28 with TRBJ2-1, with D perhaps matching TRBD2 (6 bases). The length of the CDR3 is 15 residues. Germline loops: CDR1 MDHEN, CDR2 SYDVKM. The ends were cut back, 5 bases at V and 3 bases at J, with 14 bases in the middle. The CDR3 DNA reads as TGTGCCAGCAGTATCTCGGGACTCCTCTACAATGAGCAGTTCTTC. Its translation is CASSISGLLYNEQFF.

This clonotype was found many times. The chain links TRBV30 to TRBJ2-7; D gene ambiguous. Germline assignment: CDR1 GTSNPN and CDR2 SVGIG (reference sequence). Trimming removed 0 bases from V and 0 bases from J, with 9 bases in between. The CDR3 contains 14 residues. CDR3 nucleotide sequence: TGTGCCTGGAGTGTAAGGGCTAGCTCCTACGAGCAGTACTTC. Translated: CAWSVRASSYEQYF.

As for this clonotype: Likely a read error: the CDR3 ends without its conserved phenylalanine or tryptophan. This chain connects TRBV4-3 to TRBJ1-2; TRBD1 aligns across 8 bases. V lost 3 bases to trimming and J lost 4 bases; unmatched junction nucleotides: 4. CDR1 is LGHNA, CDR2 YSLEER, per germline. This CDR3 is built from 14 residues. In DNA, the CDR3 is TGCGCCAGCAGCCACGTCGGGACAGGCTATGGCTACACCATC. Protein: CASSHVGTGYGYTI.

This clonotype was seen many times. The chain joins TRBV6-2 or TRBV6-3 to TRBJ2-7; 8 bases fit TRBD2. CDR3 size: 14 residues. The V segment lost 6 bases and the J segment 3 bases; nucleotides outside the gene matches: 7. Germline CDR1 MNHEY, CDR2 SVGEGT. As DNA, the CDR3 is TGTGCCAGCAGAAAAGCGGGGGAATTCTACGAGCAGTACTTC. Translation: CASRKAGEFYEQYF.

This clonotype was detected only once. The genes are TRBV18 and TRBJ2-7; D gene unclear. Trimming cost V 0 bases and J 2 bases, with 17 bases left between them. Germline-derived CDR1 and CDR2 are KGHSH and LQKENI. The CDR3 runs 17 residues. CDR3 region: CASSPPRLASLTYEQYF. The CDR3 DNA reads as TGTGCCAGCTCACCACCGAGACTGGCCAGCCTCACCTACGAGCAGTACTTC.

Comments on this clonotype: A single base separates this from a much larger clone, so it may be a read error. CDR3 DNA sequence: TGTGCCATCCAGGGGGCGTCCCTATACAATGAGCAGTTCTTC. Protein sequence: CAIQGASLYNEQFF. This sequence joins TRBV28 and TRBJ2-1, with 8 bases identical to TRBD1. The CDR3 totals 14 residues. V was pared by 10 bases and J by 4 bases, with 9 bases of the junction left unmatched. CDR1 is MDHEN and CDR2 is SYDVKM in the germline V gene.

A few counts support this clonotype. The chain carries TRBV10-3 and TRBJ2-1, with 14 bases matching TRBD2. V shed 0 bases, J shed 10 bases, and the junction held 5 bases outside the gene matches. The CDR3 length is 16 residues. The germline CDR1 and CDR2 sequences are ENHRY and SYGVKD. This CDR3 reads CAISESVGLAGAEQFF. DNA for the CDR3: TGTGCCATCAGTGAGTCCGTGGGACTAGCGGGAGCCGAGCAGTTCTTC.

This clonotype was seen ten or more times. CDR3: CAISSSGGVTDTQYF. Here the CDR3 DNA reads TGTGCCATCAGTTCCAGCGGGGGGGTCACAGATACGCAGTATTTT. The rearrangement joins TRBV10-3 to TRBJ2-3, with 10 bases fitting TRBD2. CDR3 length equals 15 residues. The V and J ends lost 5 bases and 2 bases, in that order; junction bases with no gene match: 4. The germline V gene has CDR1 ENHRY and CDR2 SYGVKD.

This clonotype has more than one count but fewer than ten. J is TRBJ2-6 and V is TRBV6-2 or TRBV6-3, with D hard to call. The germline V and J ends were trimmed by 1 base and 0 bases, with 1 base remaining between them. There are 14 residues in the CDR3. From germline, CDR1 is MNHEY and CDR2 SVGEGT. CDR3 in amino acids: CASSYFSGANVLTF. The CDR3 DNA follows: TGTGCCAGCAGTTACTTCTCTGGGGCCAACGTCCTGACTTTC.

The chain couples TRBV6-5 to TRBJ1-1; 9 bases agree with TRBD1. Germline-derived CDR1 and CDR2 are MNHEY and SVGAGI. V lost 4 bases and J lost 5; bases outside the gene matches: 8. The CDR3 runs 15 residues. The CDR3 sequence is CASSWGQGQNTEAFF. CDR3 in DNA: TGTGCCAGCAGTTGGGGACAGGGTCAGAATACTGAAGCTTTCTTT.

The chain uses TRBV5-6 and TRBJ2-4; D is unclear. This CDR3 contains 18 residues. V was trimmed by 0 bases and J by 0 bases, leaving 16 bases between them. Germline CDR1 is SGHDT and CDR2 is YYEEEE. For the CDR3, the DNA is TGTGCCAGCAGCTTGGATGTCAGCAGCCCTCTAGCCAAAAACATTCAGTACTTC. This encodes CASSLDVSSPLAKNIQYF.

This clonotype was observed at least ten times. J is TRBJ2-2 and V is TRBV6-5, with D uncertain. Germline V gene sequence: CDR1 MNHEY, CDR2 SVGAGI. V was cut by 2 bases and J by 7 bases, with 5 bases left in between. This CDR3 has 12 residues. The CDR3 sequence is CASSYGNGELFF. CDR3 bases: TGTGCCAGCAGTTACGGGAACGGGGAGCTGTTTTTT.